This TCR beta chain was identified during a study of beta chain features in type 1 diabetes. Study as a whole: Cell yields, gender and age were similar in healthy donors and patients. Study results and limitations: TCRB CDR3s were moderately but significantly shorter in Type 1 diabetes patients in all four CD4+ subsets. When cDNA is sequenced, cells with high TCR expression could be over-represented. VDJ junctions sequenced from type 1 diabetes patients showed fewer insertions and more deletions.

The CDR3 is made up of 14 amino acids. Germline V gene sequence: CDR1 SGHTA, CDR2 FQGNSA. V lost 5 bases, J lost 0 bases, and 9 bases lay in between. This clone has just a few counts. Its antigen is unidentified. What was sequenced were expressed TCRB transcripts, since all of the isolated RNA had been reverse transcribed. Only in-frame clones appear in the TCRdb table, and some are missing; sequencing was by immunoSEQ multiplex PCR. The sample yields 150,000 to 200,000 clones, about 8.3% seen once. All of the sorted populations showed purity greater than 95%. The receptor's source is a woman in her late teens or twenties with type 1 diabetes. This chain uses TRBV7-2 with TRBJ2-3; a possible D gene is TRBD1 (6 bases). What was sequenced was central memory CD4+ T cells from blood. CDR3 nucleotide sequence: TGTGCCAGCAGCCCACAGGGTAGCACAGATACGCAGTATTTT. Amino acids: CASSPQGSTDTQYF.